A single sample is the source of the 26 T cell receptor beta chains below, sequenced in a study of blood T cell repertoires in COVID-19. Profiling relied on immunoSEQ multiplex PCR, and the TCRdb table lists in-frame clones only, not all of them. The sample yields 95,000 to 150,000 clones, around 82% seen once. Sequences were obtained from peripheral blood. The receptors were gathered from a man aged 25-45 years with COVID-19, enrolled during active disease.

The chain uses TRBV4-1 and TRBJ2-5; perhaps TRBD2 as D (5 bases). V was shortened by 4 bases and J by 5 bases, with 17 bases between the two germline ends. Looked up from germline, CDR1 is MGHRA and CDR2 is YSYEKL. This CDR3 contains 15 residues. CDR3: CASSPRDSEGETQYF. In DNA form, the CDR3 reads TGCGCCAGCAGCCCCCGGGATAGCGAAGGGGAGACCCAGTACTTC.

This clone has a handful of counts. The chain is built from TRBV7-3 and TRBJ2-1; 11 bases line up with TRBD2. V was pared by 5 bases and J by 3 bases, with 3 bases of the junction left unmatched. This CDR3 comprises 15 residues. Germline CDR1 is SGHTA and CDR2 is FQGTGA. The CDR3 spells CASSPGTSGYNEQFF. The CDR3 nucleotides are TGTGCCAGCAGCCCCGGGACTAGCGGCTACAATGAGCAGTTCTTC. The variable domain in full, with the rest retrieved from reference TRBV7-3 and TRBJ2-1, is GAGVSQTPSNKVTEKGKYVELRCDPISGHTALYWYRQSLGQGPEFLIYFQGTGAADDSGLPNDRFFAVRPEGSVSTLKIQRTERGDSAVYLCASSPGTSGYNEQFFGPGTRLTVL.

The J gene is TRBJ1-2, the V gene TRBV7-9, with 7 bases aligning to TRBD1. Germline loops: CDR1 SEHNR, CDR2 FQNEAQ (reference sequence). CDR3 length equals 15 residues. V shed 4 bases and J 8 bases; nucleotides not matched to a gene: 13. The CDR3 sequence is CASSSRDRGLLGYTF. In nucleotides, the CDR3 is TGTGCCAGCAGCTCCCGGGACAGAGGCCTGCTCGGCTACACCTTC. Looking up the rest from reference TRBV7-9 and TRBJ1-2 gives the full variable domain: DTGVSQNPRHKITKRGQNVTFRCDPISEHNRLYWYRQTLGQGPEFLTYFQNEAQLEKSRLLSDRFSAERPKGSFSTLEIQRTEQGDSAMYLCASSSRDRGLLGYTFGSGTRLTVV.

The CDR3 DNA reads TGTGCCAGCAGTTTCCGGGGGGCTGGCACAGATACGCAGTATTTT. This codes for CASSFRGAGTDTQYF. The J gene is TRBJ2-3, the V gene TRBV28; maybe TRBD2 (7 bases). Germline-derived CDR1 and CDR2 are MDHEN and SYDVKM. The CDR3 runs to 15 residues. V was shortened by 3 bases and J by 1 base, with 11 bases between the two germline ends.

The sample holds one count of this clone. CDR3 in amino acids: CASTANYGYTF. The CDR3 DNA is TGTGCCAGTACAGCTAACTATGGCTACACCTTC. The V gene is TRBV28, the J gene TRBJ1-2; D unclear. This CDR3 is 11 amino acids long. Germline loops: CDR1 MDHEN, CDR2 SYDVKM. Trimming pared 9 bases from V and 0 bases from J, leaving 5 bases between.

V usage is TRBV28 and J usage is TRBJ1-2, with 10 nucleotides matching TRBD1. The CDR3 runs to 13 residues. In germline, CDR1 is MDHEN, CDR2 SYDVKM. J lost 7 bases, V lost 3 bases, and 2 bases had no gene match. For the CDR3, the DNA is TGTGCCAGCAGTTTGGGGGACAGGGGTGGCTACACCTTC. It yields the protein CASSLGDRGGYTF.

The genes are TRBV5-1 and TRBJ1-4, with D possibly being TRBD1 (5 bases). The ends were cut back, 4 bases at V and 2 bases at J, with 9 bases in the middle. Germline-derived CDR1 and CDR2 are SGHRS and YFSETQ. This CDR3 spans 14 amino acids. CDR3 residues: CASSPGFTNEKLFF. CDR3 sequence (DNA): TGCGCCAGCAGCCCAGGGTTTACTAATGAAAAACTGTTTTTT. The complete variable domain, with remaining parts taken from reference TRBV5-1 and TRBJ1-4, reads KAGVTQTPRYLIKTRGQQVTLSCSPISGHRSVSWYQQTPGQGLQFLFEYFSETQRNKGNFPGRFSGRQFSNSRSEMNVSTLELGDSALYLCASSPGFTNEKLFFGSGTQLSVL.

J is TRBJ2-3 and V is TRBV5-1; 7 bases are a match to TRBD1. Germline V lookup: CDR1 SGHRS, CDR2 YFSETQ. This CDR3 contains 15 residues. The J segment lost 5 bases and the V segment lost 2 bases, leaving 8 bases of the junction unmatched. CDR3 DNA: TGCGCCAGCAGCTTCGGGACAGCTAGTGGAGATACGCAGTATTTT. This sequence encodes CASSFGTASGDTQYF.

The gene calls are TRBV27 and TRBJ2-1, with 12 bases aligning to TRBD2. The V segment lost 3 bases and the J segment 8 bases; nucleotides outside the gene matches: 8. The CDR3 loop spans 16 amino acids. CDR1 MNHEY and CDR2 SMNVEV come from the germline V gene (reference sequence). CDR3 sequence: CASSLGRTSGNYEQFF. CDR3 in DNA: TGTGCCAGCAGTTTGGGCAGGACTAGCGGGAACTATGAGCAGTTCTTC.

This clone appeared a single time. The CDR3 region has the DNA TGTGCCAGCATGGGAACAGGGACGGGTCAGCCCCAGCATTTT. It translates to CASMGTGTGQPQHF. The chain recombines TRBV6-5 with TRBJ1-5; possibly TRBD1 for D (6 bases). Germline values: CDR1 MNHEY, CDR2 SVGAGI. Trimming took 7 bases from V and 6 from J, leaving 16 bases between them. This CDR3 is built from 14 residues.

The chain carries TRBV19 and TRBJ2-7; 12 positions agree with TRBD1. V lost 4 bases, J lost 7 bases, and 8 bases stayed unmatched. The CDR3 runs 15 residues. Germline-derived CDR1 and CDR2 are LNHDA and SQIVND (reference sequence). The CDR3 protein is CASSNWGQGAREQYF. CDR3 in DNA: TGTGCCAGTAGTAATTGGGGACAGGGGGCTCGAGAGCAGTACTTC. Full variable domain (missing parts from reference TRBV19 and TRBJ2-7): DGGITQSPKYLFRKEGQNVTLSCEQNLNHDAMYWYRQDPGQGLRLIYYSQIVNDFQKGDIAEGYSVSREKKESFPLTVTSAQKNPTAFYLCASSNWGQGAREQYFGPGTRLTVT.

This chain uses TRBV18 with TRBJ1-1, with unresolved D. Germline V gene lookup returns CDR1 KGHSH and CDR2 LQKENI. V gave up 1 base and J gave up 1 base, with 13 bases separating them. CDR3 size: 16 residues. The CDR3 spells CASSPREGLANTEAFF. The CDR3 DNA sequence: TGTGCCAGCTCACCACGGGAGGGATTGGCGAACACTGAAGCTTTCTTT.

This clone was seen many times. The chain recombines TRBV7-9 with TRBJ1-1; a weak D match, TRBD1 (6 bases). CDR1 is SEHNR and CDR2 is FQNEAQ in the germline V gene (reference sequence). CDR3 length: 11 amino acids. Trimming took 5 bases from V and 7 from J, leaving 8 bases between them. The DNA for the CDR3 is TGTGCCAGCAGCCCACAGGGTGAAGCTTTCTTT. As protein: CASSPQGEAFF. Full variable domain (missing parts from reference TRBV7-9 and TRBJ1-1): DTGVSQNPRHKITKRGQNVTFRCDPISEHNRLYWYRQTLGQGPEFLTYFQNEAQLEKSRLLSDRFSAERPKGSFSTLEIQRTEQGDSAMYLCASSPQGEAFFGQGTRLTVV.

V usage is TRBV6-5 and J usage is TRBJ2-6; D is ambiguous. Trimming shortened V by 8 bases and J by 0 bases, and 5 bases separated the two germline ends. Germline-derived CDR1 and CDR2 are MNHEY and SVGAGI. The length of the CDR3 is 13 residues. This CDR3 is CASLISGANVLTF. In nucleotides, the CDR3 is TGTGCCAGCTTAATCTCTGGGGCCAACGTCCTGACTTTC.

This clone was seen a single time. The chain recombines TRBV11-2 with TRBJ2-3; TRBD1 matches at 7 bases. Germline CDR1 SGHAT, CDR2 FQNNGV. V shed 6 bases, J shed 5 bases, and the junction held 14 bases outside the gene matches. CDR3 size: 16 residues. The CDR3 here is CASRTPEMGQRDTQYF. In DNA, the CDR3 is TGTGCCAGCAGAACCCCAGAGATGGGACAGAGAGATACGCAGTATTTT.

This clone was seen a handful of times. The rearrangement joins TRBV14 to TRBJ2-3, with no clear D. CDR1 SGHDN and CDR2 FVKESK come from the germline V gene. Trimming took 5 bases from V and 8 from J, leaving 8 bases between them. The CDR3 runs to 11 residues. The CDR3 nucleotides are TGTGCCAGCAGCAGCACTACTACGCAGTATTTT. This sequence encodes CASSSTTTQYF.

This sequence joins TRBV28 and TRBJ1-2, with 9 nucleotides matching TRBD1. The trim removed 3 bases at V and 7 bases at J, leaving 9 bases unmatched. The CDR3 contains 15 residues. CDR1 MDHEN and CDR2 SYDVKM come from the germline V gene. The CDR3, as DNA: TGTGCCAGCAGTTTTTTTCAGGACAGGGGACCTGGCTACACCTTC. Translation: CASSFFQDRGPGYTF.

The chain has TRBV13 and TRBJ1-3; 12 bases line up with TRBD1. V dropped 2 bases and J dropped 6; count of bases not matched to a gene: 5. Germline CDR1 and CDR2: PRHDT and FYEKMQ (reference sequence). This CDR3 comprises 16 residues. The CDR3 reads CASSLTGTGGTNTIYF. In DNA form, the CDR3 reads TGTGCCAGCAGCTTAACGGGGACAGGGGGCACAAACACCATATATTTT.

The CDR3 loop reads CASSPRLAGGYNEQFF. The CDR3 DNA follows: TGTGCCAGCAGCCCCCGACTAGCGGGGGGATACAATGAGCAGTTCTTC. The chain is built from TRBV9 and TRBJ2-1; the match to TRBD2 covers 13 bases. The CDR3 length is 16 residues. V lost 4 bases to trimming and J lost 4 bases; unmatched junction nucleotides: 5. Germline CDR1 and CDR2: SGDLS and YYNGEE.

This chain joins TRBV6-5 and TRBJ1-2; a possible D gene is TRBD1 (6 bases). This CDR3 is built from 13 residues. V lost 6 bases and J 8 bases, leaving 16 bases between the germline ends. Germline V gene sequence: CDR1 MNHEY, CDR2 SVGAGI. This chain's CDR3 is CASSLEGGRGYTF. The CDR3 nucleotides read TGTGCCAGCAGCCTTGAGGGGGGGCGAGGCTACACCTTC.

The chain uses TRBV6-5 and TRBJ1-6; D is unclear. Germline lookup yields CDR1 MNHEY and CDR2 SVGAGI. The CDR3 loop spans 15 amino acids. The V gene lost 6 bases and the J gene lost 12 bases, with 21 bases spanning the gap. The CDR3 DNA follows: TGTGCCAGCAGGGGAGTTCCGAACGAGGCACGACCCCTCCACTTT. Amino acid sequence: CASRGVPNEARPLHF.

In DNA, the CDR3 is TGTGCCAGCAGTTTTCAGGGTGTGAACACTGAAGCTTTCTTT. Protein sequence: CASSFQGVNTEAFF. The chain carries TRBV27 and TRBJ1-1; D may be TRBD1 (5 bases). Trimming shortened V by 3 bases and J by 0 bases, and 8 bases separated the two germline ends. The germline gives CDR1 MNHEY, CDR2 SMNVEV (reference sequence). The CDR3 has 14 amino acids.

The V call is TRBV3-1 (or the pseudogene TRBV3-2), the J call TRBJ2-5; possible D gene TRBD2, 5 bases. This CDR3 has 14 residues. Germline V gene sequence: CDR1 LGHDT, CDR2 YNNKEL (reference sequence). Trimming stripped 3 bases from V and 5 bases from J, with 13 bases between. The CDR3 nucleotides are TGTGCCAGCAGCCAGCAACTAGATTCTGAGACCCAGTACTTC. Translated: CASSQQLDSETQYF.

V gene TRBV4-3 combines with J gene TRBJ1-1; 7 bases line up with TRBD1. Germline CDR1 and CDR2: LGHNA and YSLEER. This CDR3 contains 14 residues. V dropped 4 bases and J dropped 2; count of bases not matched to a gene: 4. CDR3 loop: CASSPGQANTEAFF. The CDR3 DNA is TGCGCCAGCAGCCCCGGACAGGCCAACACTGAAGCTTTCTTT.

The count of this clone is one. Written as DNA, the CDR3 is TGTGCCAGCAGCCAAGATAGTTTTCTGACGAGGGGGAGCAATCAGCCCCAGCATTTT. This codes for CASSQDSFLTRGSNQPQHF. The chain links TRBV4-2 to TRBJ1-5; D may be TRBD1 (6 bases). Germline V gene data show CDR1 as LGHNA and CDR2 as YNFKEQ. This CDR3 has 19 amino acids. Trimming shortened V by 0 bases and J by 1 base, and 19 bases separated the two germline ends.

V gene TRBV20-1 combines with J gene TRBJ2-7; perhaps TRBD1 as D (5 bases). The length of the CDR3 is 10 residues. Germline CDR1 reads DFQATT; CDR2 reads SNEGSKA (reference sequence). Trimming cost V 5 bases and J 7 bases, with 9 bases left between them. In DNA, the CDR3 is TGCAGTGCTGTACACAGGGAGCAGTACTTC. This gives the protein CSAVHREQYF.